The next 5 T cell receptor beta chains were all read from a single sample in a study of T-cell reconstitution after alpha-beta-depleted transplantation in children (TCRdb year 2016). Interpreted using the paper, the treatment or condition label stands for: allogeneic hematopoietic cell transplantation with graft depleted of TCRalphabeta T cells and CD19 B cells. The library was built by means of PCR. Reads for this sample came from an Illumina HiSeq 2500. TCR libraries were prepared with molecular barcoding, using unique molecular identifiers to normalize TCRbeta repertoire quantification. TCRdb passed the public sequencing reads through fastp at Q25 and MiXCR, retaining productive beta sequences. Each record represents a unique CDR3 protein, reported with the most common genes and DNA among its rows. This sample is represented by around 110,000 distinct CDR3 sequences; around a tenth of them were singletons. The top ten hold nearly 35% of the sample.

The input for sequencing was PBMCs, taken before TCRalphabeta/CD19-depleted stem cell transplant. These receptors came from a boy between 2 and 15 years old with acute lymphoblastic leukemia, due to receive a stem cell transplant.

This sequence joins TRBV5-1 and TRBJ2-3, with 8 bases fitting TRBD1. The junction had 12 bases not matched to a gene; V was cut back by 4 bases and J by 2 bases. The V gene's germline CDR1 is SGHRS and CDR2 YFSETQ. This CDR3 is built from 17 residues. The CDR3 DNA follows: TGCGCCAGCAGCCATCAGGGGGCGACGGGTCTCACAGATACGCAGTATTTT. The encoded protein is CASSHQGATGLTDTQYF.

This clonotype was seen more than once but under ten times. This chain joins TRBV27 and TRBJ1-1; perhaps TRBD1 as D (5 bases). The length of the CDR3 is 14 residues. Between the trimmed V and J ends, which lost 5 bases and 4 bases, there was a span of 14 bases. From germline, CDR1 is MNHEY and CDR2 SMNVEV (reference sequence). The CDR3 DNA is TGTGCCAGCAGTCCCTTCCGGGGGTCCACTGAAGCTTTCTTT. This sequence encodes CASSPFRGSTEAFF.

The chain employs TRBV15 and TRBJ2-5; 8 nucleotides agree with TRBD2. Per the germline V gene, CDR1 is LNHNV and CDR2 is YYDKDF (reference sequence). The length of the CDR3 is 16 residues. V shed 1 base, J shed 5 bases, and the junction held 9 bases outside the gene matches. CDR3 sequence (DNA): TGTGCCACCAGCAGAGCAGCGGGAGTTGGGGAGGAGACCCAGTACTTC. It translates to CATSRAAGVGEETQYF.

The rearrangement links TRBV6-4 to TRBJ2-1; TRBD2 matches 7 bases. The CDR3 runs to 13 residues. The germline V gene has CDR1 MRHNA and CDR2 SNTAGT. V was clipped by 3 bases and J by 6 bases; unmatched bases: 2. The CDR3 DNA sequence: TGTGCCAGCAGTGAGCAGCGGGGCAATGAGCAGTTCTTC. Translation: CASSEQRGNEQFF.

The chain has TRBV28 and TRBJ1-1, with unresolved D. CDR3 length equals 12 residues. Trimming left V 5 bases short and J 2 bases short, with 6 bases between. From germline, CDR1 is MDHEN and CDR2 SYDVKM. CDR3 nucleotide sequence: TGTGCCAGCAGTAACGGTAACACTGAAGCTTTCTTT. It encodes CASSNGNTEAFF.